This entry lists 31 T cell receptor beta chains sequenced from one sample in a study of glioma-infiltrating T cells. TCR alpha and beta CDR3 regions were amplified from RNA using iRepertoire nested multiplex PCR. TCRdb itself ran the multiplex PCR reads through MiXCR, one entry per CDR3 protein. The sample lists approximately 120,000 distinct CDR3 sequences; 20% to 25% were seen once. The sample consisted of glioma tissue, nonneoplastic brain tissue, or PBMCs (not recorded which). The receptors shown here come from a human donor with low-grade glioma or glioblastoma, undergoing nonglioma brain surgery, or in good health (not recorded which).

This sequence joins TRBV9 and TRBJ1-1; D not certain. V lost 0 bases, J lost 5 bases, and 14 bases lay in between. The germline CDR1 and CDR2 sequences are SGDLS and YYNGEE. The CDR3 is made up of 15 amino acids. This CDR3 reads CASSVGKGRETEAFF. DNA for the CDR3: TGTGCCAGCAGCGTAGGGAAGGGCCGCGAGACTGAAGCTTTCTTT. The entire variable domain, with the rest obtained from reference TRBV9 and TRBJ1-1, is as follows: DSGVTQTPKHLITATGQRVTLRCSPRSGDLSVYWYQQSLDQGLQFLIQYYNGEERAKGNILERFSAQQFPDLHSELNLSSLELGDSALYFCASSVGKGRETEAFFGQGTRLTVV.

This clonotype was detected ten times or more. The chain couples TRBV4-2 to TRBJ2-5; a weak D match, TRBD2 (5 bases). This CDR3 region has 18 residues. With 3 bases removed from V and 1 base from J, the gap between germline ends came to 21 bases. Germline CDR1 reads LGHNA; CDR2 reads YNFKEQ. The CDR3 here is CASSHAPLAGRAQETQYF. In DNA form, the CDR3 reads TGTGCCAGCAGCCACGCTCCGTTGGCGGGCCGAGCCCAAGAGACCCAGTACTTC.

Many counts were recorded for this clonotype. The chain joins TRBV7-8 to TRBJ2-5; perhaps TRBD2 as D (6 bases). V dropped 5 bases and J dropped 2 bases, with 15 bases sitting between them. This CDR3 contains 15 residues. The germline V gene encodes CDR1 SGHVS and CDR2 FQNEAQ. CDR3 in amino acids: CASSHYLAVQETQYF. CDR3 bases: TGTGCCAGCAGCCATTATTTAGCGGTTCAAGAGACCCAGTACTTC. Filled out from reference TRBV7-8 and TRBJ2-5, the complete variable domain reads GAGVSQSPRYKVAKRGQDVALRCDPISGHVSLFWYQQALGQGPEFLTYFQNEAQLDKSGLPSDRFFAERPEGSVSTLKIQRTQQEDSAVYLCASSHYLAVQETQYFGPGTRLLVL.

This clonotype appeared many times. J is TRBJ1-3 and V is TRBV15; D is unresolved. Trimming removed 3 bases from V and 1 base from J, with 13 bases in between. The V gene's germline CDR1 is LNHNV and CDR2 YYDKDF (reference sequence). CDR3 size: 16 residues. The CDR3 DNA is TGTGCCACCAGCAGGAACTTGGGAGTATCTGGAAACACCATATATTTT. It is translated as CATSRNLGVSGNTIYF.

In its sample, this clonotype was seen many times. The CDR3 sequence is CASSFWPAGSFSETQYF. CDR3 DNA: TGTGCCAGCAGCTTCTGGCCAGCGGGGTCGTTCTCAGAGACCCAGTACTTC. The V and J genes are TRBV7-2 and TRBJ2-5; 7 bases line up with TRBD2. This CDR3 is 17 amino acids long. CDR1 and CDR2 from the germline V gene are SGHTA and FQGNSA. The ends lost 3 bases at V and 4 bases at J; junction bases unmatched: 14.

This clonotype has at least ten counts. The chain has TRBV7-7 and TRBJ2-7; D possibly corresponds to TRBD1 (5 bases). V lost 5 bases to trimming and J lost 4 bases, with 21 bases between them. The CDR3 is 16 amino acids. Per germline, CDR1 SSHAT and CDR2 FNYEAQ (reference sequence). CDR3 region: CASSVCTLGQAYEQYF. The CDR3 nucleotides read TGTGCCAGCAGCGTATGTACGCTGGGGCAGGCGTACGAGCAGTACTTC.

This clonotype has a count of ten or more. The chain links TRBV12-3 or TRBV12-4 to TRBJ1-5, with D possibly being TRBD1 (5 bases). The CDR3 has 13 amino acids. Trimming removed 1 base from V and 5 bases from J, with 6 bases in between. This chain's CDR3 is CASSLGGDQPQHF. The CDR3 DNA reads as TGTGCCAGCAGTTTAGGAGGGGATCAGCCCCAGCATTTT.

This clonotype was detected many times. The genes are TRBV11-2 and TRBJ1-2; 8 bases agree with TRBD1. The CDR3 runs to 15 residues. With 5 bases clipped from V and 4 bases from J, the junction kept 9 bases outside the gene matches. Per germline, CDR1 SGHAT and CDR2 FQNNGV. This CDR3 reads CASSQLRGQSYGYTF. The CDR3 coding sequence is TGTGCCAGCAGCCAGCTCAGGGGGCAGAGCTATGGCTACACCTTC.

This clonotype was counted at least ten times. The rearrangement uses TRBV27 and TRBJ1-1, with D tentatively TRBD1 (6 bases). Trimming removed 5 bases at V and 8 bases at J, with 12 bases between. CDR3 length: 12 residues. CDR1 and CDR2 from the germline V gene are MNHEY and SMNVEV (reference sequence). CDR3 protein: CASSRIRGEAFF. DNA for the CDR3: TGTGCCAGCAGTAGGATCAGGGGCGAAGCTTTCTTT.

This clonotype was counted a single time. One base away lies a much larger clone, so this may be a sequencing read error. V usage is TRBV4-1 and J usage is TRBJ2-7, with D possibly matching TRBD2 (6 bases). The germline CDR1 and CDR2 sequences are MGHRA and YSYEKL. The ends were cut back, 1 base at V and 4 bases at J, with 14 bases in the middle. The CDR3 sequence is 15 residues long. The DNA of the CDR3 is TGCGCCAGCAGCCAAGGTAGCGGAAGGAGATACGAGCAGTACTTC. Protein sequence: CASSQGSGRRYEQYF.

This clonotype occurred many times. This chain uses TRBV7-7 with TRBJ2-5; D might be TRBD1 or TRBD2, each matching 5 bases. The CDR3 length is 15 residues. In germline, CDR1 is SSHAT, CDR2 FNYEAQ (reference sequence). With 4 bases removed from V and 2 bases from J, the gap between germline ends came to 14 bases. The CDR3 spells CASSYTPGPQETQYF. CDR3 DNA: TGTGCCAGCAGCTACACCCCGGGGCCACAAGAGACCCAGTACTTC.

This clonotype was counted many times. CDR3 protein: CASSQDLTPSGNTIYF. Written as DNA, the CDR3 is TGCGCCAGCAGCCAAGACCTGACACCCTCTGGAAACACCATATATTTT. The J gene is TRBJ1-3, the V gene TRBV4-1; D is ambiguous. Germline-derived CDR1 and CDR2 are MGHRA and YSYEKL. There are 16 residues in the CDR3. V was clipped by 0 bases and J by 0 bases, with 9 bases between them.

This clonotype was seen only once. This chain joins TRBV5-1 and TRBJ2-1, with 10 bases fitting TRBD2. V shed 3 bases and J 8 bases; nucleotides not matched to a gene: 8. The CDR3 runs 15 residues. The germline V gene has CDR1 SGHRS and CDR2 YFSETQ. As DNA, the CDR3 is TGCGCCAGCAGCTGGGCTAGCGGGAGTGCCTATGAGCAGTTCTTC. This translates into CASSWASGSAYEQFF. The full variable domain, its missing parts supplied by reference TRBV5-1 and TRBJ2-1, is KAGVTQTPRYLIKTRGQQVTLSCSPISGHRSVSWYQQTPGQGLQFLFEYFSETQRNKGNFPGRFSGRQFSNSRSEMNVSTLELGDSALYLCASSWASGSAYEQFFGPGTRLTVL.

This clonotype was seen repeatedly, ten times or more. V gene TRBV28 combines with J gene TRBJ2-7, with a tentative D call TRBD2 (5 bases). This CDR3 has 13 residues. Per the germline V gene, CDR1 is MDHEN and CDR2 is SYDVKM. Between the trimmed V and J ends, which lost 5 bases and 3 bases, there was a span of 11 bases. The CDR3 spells CASSPMGSYEQYF. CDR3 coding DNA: TGTGCCAGCAGTCCGATGGGGAGCTACGAGCAGTACTTC.

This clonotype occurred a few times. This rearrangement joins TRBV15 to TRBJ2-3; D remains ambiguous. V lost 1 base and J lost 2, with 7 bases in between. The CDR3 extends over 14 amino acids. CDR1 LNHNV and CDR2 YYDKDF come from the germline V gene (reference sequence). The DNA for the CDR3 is TGTGCCACCAGCAGAGCTCAGGCCACAGATACGCAGTATTTT. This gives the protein CATSRAQATDTQYF.

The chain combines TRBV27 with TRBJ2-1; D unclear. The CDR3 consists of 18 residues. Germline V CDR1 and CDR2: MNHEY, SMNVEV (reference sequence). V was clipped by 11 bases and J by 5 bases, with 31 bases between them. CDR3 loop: CAGTTYLVRSIRHNEQFF. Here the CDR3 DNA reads TGTGCCGGCACCACGTACCTGGTTCGGTCCATACGGCACAATGAGCAGTTCTTC.

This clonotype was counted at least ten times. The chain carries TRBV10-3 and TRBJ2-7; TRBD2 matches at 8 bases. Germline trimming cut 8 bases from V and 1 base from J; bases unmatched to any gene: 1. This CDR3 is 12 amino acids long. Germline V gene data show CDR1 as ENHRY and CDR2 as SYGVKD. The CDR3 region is CAIGTSSYEQYF. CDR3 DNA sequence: TGTGCCATCGGGACTAGTTCCTACGAGCAGTACTTC.

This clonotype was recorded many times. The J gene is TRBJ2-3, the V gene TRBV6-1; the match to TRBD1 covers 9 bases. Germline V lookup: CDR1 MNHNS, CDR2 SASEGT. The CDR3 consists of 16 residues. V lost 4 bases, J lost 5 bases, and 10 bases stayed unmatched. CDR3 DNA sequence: TGTGCCAGCAGTGCGTCTTGGGACAGGGTAATAGATACGCAGTATTTT. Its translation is CASSASWDRVIDTQYF.

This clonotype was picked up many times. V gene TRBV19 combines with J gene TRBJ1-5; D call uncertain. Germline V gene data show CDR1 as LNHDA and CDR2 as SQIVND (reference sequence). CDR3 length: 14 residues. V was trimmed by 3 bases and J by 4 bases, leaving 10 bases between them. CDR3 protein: CASSIRTENQPQHF. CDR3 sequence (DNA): TGTGCCAGTAGTATTCGGACGGAAAATCAGCCCCAGCATTTT.

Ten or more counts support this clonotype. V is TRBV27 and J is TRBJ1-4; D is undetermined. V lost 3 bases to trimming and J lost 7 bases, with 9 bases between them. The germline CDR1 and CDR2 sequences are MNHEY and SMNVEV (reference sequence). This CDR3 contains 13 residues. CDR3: CASSLIGSEKLFF. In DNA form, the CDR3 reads TGTGCCAGCAGTTTGATAGGGAGTGAAAAACTGTTTTTT.

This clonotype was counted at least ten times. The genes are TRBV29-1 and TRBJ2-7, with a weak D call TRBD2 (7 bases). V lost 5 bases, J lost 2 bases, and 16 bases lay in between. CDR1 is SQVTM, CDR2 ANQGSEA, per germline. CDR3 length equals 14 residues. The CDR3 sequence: CSVQQGGLPYEQYF. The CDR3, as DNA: TGCAGCGTTCAACAGGGAGGGCTACCCTACGAGCAGTACTTC.

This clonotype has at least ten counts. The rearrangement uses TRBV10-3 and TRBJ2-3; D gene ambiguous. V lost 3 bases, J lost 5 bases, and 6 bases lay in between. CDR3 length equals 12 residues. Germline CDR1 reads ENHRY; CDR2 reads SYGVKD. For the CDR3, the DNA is TGTGCCATCAGTGAACGTCTAGATACGCAGTATTTT. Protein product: CAISERLDTQYF.

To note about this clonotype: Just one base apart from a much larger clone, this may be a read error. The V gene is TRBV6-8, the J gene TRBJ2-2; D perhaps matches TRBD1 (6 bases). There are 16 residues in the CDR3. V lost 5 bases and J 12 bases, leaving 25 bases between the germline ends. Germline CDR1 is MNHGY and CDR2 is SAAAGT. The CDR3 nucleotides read TGTGCCAGCAGTCCTCAGGGGCCCCCTCAGTCGGGGAAGCTGTTTTTT. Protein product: CASSPQGPPQSGKLFF.

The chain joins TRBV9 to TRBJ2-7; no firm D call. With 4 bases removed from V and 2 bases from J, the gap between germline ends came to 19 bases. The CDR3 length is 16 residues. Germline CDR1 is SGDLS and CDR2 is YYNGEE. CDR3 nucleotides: TGTGCCAGCAGCCCTCTCGCCGTTGCGCCTACCTACGAGCAGTACTTC. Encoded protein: CASSPLAVAPTYEQYF.

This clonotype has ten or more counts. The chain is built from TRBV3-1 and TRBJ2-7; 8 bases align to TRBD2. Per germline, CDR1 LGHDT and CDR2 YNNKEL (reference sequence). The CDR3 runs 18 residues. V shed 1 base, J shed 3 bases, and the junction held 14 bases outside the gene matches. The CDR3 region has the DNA TGTGCCAGCAGCCAAGGGGATTCAACAGGGACTAGGGACTACGAGCAGTACTTC. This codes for CASSQGDSTGTRDYEQYF.

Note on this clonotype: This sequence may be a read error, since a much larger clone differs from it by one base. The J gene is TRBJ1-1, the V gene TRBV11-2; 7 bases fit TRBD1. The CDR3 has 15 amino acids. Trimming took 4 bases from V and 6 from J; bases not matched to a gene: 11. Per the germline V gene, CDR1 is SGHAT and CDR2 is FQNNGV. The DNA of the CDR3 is TGTGCCAGCAGCTCACGTGGGACAGTAGGCTCTGAAGCTTTCTTT. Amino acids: CASSSRGTVGSEAFF.

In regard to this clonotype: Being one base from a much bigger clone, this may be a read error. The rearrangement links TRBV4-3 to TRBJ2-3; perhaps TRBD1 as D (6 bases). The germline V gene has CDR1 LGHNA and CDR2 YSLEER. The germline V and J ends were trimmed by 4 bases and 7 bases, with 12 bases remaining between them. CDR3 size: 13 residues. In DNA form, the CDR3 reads TGCGCCAGCAGCCCGTACAGGGCATATACGCAGTATTTT. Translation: CASSPYRAYTQYF.

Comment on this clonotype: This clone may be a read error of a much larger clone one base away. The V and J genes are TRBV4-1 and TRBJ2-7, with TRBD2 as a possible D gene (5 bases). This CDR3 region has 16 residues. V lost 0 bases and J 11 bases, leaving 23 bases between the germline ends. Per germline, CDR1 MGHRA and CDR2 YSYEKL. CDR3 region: CASSQDLVSQPLREYF. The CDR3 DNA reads TGCGCCAGCAGCCAAGATCTCGTCAGCCAGCCTCTGAGGGAGTACTTC.

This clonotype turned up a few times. CDR3 region: CASSLRGSELGLGEAFF. The CDR3 nucleotides are TGTGCCAGCAGCTTAAGGGGATCGGAGTTGGGACTAGGGGAAGCTTTCTTT. This chain connects TRBV7-9 to TRBJ1-1; TRBD1 might be the D (5 bases). Trimming left V 2 bases short and J 8 bases short, with 24 bases between. The CDR3 runs to 17 residues. Germline CDR1 SEHNR, CDR2 FQNEAQ (reference sequence).

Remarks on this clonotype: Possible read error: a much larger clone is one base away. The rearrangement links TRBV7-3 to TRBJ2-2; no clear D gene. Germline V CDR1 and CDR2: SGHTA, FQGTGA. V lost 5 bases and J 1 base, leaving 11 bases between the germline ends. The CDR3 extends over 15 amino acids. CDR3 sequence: CASSRKHRNTGELFF. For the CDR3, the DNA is TGTGCCAGCAGCCGAAAACACCGGAACACCGGGGAGCTGTTTTTT.

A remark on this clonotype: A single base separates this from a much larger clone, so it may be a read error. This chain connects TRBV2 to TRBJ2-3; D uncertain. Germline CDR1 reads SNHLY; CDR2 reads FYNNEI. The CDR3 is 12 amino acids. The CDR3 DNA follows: TGTGTCCGAAGTCCGGTTACAGATACGCAGTATTTT. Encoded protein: CVRSPVTDTQYF.